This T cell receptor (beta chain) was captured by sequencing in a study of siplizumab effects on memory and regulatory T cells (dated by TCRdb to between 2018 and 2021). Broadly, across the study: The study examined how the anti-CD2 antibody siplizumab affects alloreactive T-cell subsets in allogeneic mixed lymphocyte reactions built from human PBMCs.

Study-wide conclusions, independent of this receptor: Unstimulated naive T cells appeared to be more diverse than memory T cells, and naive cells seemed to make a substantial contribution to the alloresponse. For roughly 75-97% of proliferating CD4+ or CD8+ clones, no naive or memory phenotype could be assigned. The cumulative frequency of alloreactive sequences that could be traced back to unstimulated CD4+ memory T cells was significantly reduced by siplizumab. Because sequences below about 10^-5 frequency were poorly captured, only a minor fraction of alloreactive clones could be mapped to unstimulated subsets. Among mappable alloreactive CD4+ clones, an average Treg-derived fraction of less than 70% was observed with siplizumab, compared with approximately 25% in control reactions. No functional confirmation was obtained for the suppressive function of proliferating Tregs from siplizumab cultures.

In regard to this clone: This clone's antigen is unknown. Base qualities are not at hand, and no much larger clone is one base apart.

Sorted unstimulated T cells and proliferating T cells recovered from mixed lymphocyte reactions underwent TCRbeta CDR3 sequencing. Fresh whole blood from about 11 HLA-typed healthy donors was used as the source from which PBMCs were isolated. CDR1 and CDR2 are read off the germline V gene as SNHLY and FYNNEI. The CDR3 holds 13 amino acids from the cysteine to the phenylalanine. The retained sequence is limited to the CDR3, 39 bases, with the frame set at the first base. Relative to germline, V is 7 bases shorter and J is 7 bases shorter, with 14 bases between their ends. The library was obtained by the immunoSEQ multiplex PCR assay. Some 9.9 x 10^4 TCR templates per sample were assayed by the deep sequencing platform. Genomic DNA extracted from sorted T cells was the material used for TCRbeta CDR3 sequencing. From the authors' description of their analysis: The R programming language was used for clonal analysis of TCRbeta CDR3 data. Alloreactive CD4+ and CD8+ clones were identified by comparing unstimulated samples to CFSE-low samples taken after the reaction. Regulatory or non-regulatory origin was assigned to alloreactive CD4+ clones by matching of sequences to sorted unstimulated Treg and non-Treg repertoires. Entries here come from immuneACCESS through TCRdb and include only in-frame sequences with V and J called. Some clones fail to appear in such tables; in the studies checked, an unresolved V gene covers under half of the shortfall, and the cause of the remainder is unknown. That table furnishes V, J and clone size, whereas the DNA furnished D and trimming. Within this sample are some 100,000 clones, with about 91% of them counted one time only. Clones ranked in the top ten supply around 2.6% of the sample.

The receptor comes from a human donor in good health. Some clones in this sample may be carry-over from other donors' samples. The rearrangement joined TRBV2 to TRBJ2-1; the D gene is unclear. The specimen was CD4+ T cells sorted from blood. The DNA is TGTGCCAGCATATTTCGGGCCGCGAATGAGCAGTTCTTC. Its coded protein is CASIFRAANEQFF.